This TCR beta chain comes out of a study of blood T cell repertoires in COVID-19. Study-wide background: T cells, B-cell-depleted T cells, or PBMCs provided the cDNA or gDNA that served as material.

This CDR3 is 11 amino acids long. Germline V CDR1 and CDR2: SQVTM, ANQGSEA. Trimming left V 3 bases short and J 5 bases short, with 7 bases between. In its sample, this clone was seen a few times. In the original workflow: Reference gene primer amplification in the assay estimated nucleated cell counts. Data came from immunoSEQ multiplex PCR; TCRdb stores just in-frame clones and leaves some out. Clone size and V and J calls were adopted from that table, with D and trimming inferred from the DNA. The sample has fewer than 200,000 clones, about 80% seen once. The clonotype was recovered from a woman aged 70-85 years with acute or convalescent COVID-19. The chain carries TRBV29-1 and TRBJ1-2, with D uncertain. The specimen sequenced was peripheral blood. CDR3 nucleotide sequence: TGCAGCGTTGACAGAAGTTATGGCTACACCTTC. It is translated as CSVDRSYGYTF.